A selection of T cell receptor beta chains follows, all from one sample in a study of T-cell memory formation after mild COVID-19. One entry per CDR3 protein results from TCRdb running MiXCR on the 5' RACE reads. Counted here are a few hundred thousand distinct CDR3 sequences, 15% to 20% occurring once; the ten biggest clones make up roughly 21%. The sample comprised PBMCs or a T cell subset sorted from them (not recorded which). These receptors came from a man aged 18 to 29 who had mild COVID-19 (a few samples of this study predate the infection). Cell type and time point are not known. Both conserved end residues are part of each CDR3. D genes are given only for firm matches. The listing skips clone size in some rows; elsewhere it reads once, few, many or a size class.

CDR3	DNA	size	D	V	J
CASSLEGALNTGELFF	TGTGCCAGCAGCTTGGAGGGGGCCCTAAACACCGGGGAGCTGTTTTTT	few	TRBD1	TRBV5-5	TRBJ2-2
CASSSGESAYGYTF	TGCGCCAGCAGCTCCGGGGAGTCAGCCTATGGCTACACCTTC	few	.	TRBV5-1	TRBJ1-2
CASSYSNTEQFF	TGTGCCAGCAGTTACTCTAATACGGAGCAGTTCTTC	.	.	TRBV6-5	TRBJ2-1
CASSLRGVGEKLFF	TGTGCCAGCAGCTTAAGAGGGGTCGGTGAAAAACTGTTTTTT	few	.	TRBV7-9	TRBJ1-4
CATMGGAPSRQFF	TGTGCCACCATGGGGGGCGCACCTTCCAGGCAGTTCTTC	few	.	TRBV24-1	TRBJ2-1
CASSLGSPYEQYF	TGTGCCAGCAGCTTGGGCAGTCCTTACGAGCAGTACTTC	many	.	TRBV5-6	TRBJ2-7
CARPRVSETQYF	TGTGCCCGACCCAGGGTTTCAGAGACCCAGTACTTC	few	.	TRBV7-3	TRBJ2-5
CASSDRGSNQPQHF	TGTGCCAGCAGTGACAGGGGAAGCAATCAGCCCCAGCATTTT	.	.	TRBV2	TRBJ1-5
CASPGQGVTGELFF	TGTGCCAGCCCGGGACAGGGGGTCACCGGGGAGCTGTTTTTT	many	TRBD1	TRBV12-3/TRBV12-4	TRBJ2-2
CASTDRRTGGQIF	TGTGCCAGCACCGATCGTAGGACAGGGGGCCAGATCTTC	many	TRBD1	TRBV12-3/TRBV12-4	TRBJ2-7
CASSLTRSYNEQFF	TGTGCCAGCAGTTTAACTCGCTCCTACAATGAGCAGTTCTTC	.	.	TRBV12-3/TRBV12-4	TRBJ2-1
CASSHFLAHSYNEQFF	TGTGCCAGCAGCCACTTTCTAGCCCACTCCTACAATGAGCAGTTCTTC	few	.	TRBV3-1	TRBJ2-1
CASSRGANYGYTF	TGTGCCAGCAGCAGGGGAGCTAACTATGGCTACACCTTC	.	.	TRBV7-9	TRBJ1-2
CSARSTGSYNEQFF	TGCAGTGCTAGATCGACAGGGTCTTACAATGAGCAGTTCTTC	few	TRBD1	TRBV20-1	TRBJ2-1
CASSTQSGGDNEQFF	TGCGCCAGCAGCACTCAGAGCGGGGGGGACAATGAGCAGTTCTTC	.	TRBD2	TRBV5-1	TRBJ2-1
CASSLSPGDSPLHF	TGTGCCAGCAGCTTAAGCCCAGGGGATTCACCCCTCCACTTT	few	.	TRBV7-2	TRBJ1-6
CASSPRQGGVQETQYF	TGTGCCAGCAGCCCCCGACAGGGTGGTGTCCAAGAGACCCAGTACTTC	.	TRBD1	TRBV7-9	TRBJ2-5
CAIGPGAKNEKLFF	TGTGCCATCGGGCCGGGGGCAAAAAATGAAAAACTGTTTTTT	.	.	TRBV10-3	TRBJ1-4
CASSLIASQETQYF	TGTGCCAGCAGTTTGATAGCCAGCCAAGAGACCCAGTACTTC	few	.	TRBV12-3/TRBV12-4	TRBJ2-5
CASSDRGLGRNEQFF	TGTGCCAGCAGCGACCGGGGACTAGGAAGGAATGAGCAGTTCTTC	.	TRBD2	TRBV12-3/TRBV12-4	TRBJ2-1
CASSFYGIAFF	TGTGCCAGCAGTTTCTACGGGATAGCTTTCTTT	once	.	TRBV12-3/TRBV12-4	TRBJ1-1
CASSSPAQETQYF	TGTGCCAGCAGCTCCCCGGCCCAAGAGACCCAGTACTTC	.	.	TRBV7-2	TRBJ2-5
CATQLAGTDTQYF	TGTGCCACCCAACTAGCGGGCACAGATACGCAGTATTTT	few	TRBD2	TRBV6-2/TRBV6-3	TRBJ2-3
CASSLYPVVAGTGELFF	TGTGCCAGCAGTCTCTACCCCGTGGTGGCCGGCACCGGGGAGCTGTTTTTT	many	.	TRBV6-5	TRBJ2-2
CASSYGSTTDYNSPLHF	TGTGCCAGCAGTTATGGGTCCACCACCGACTATAATTCACCCCTCCACTTT	.	.	TRBV6-5	TRBJ1-6
CSARERQGADSPLHF	TGCAGTGCTAGAGAAAGACAGGGTGCGGATTCACCCCTCCACTTT	.	TRBD1	TRBV20-1	TRBJ1-6
CASSPLRKNTEAFF	TGTGCCAGCAGCCCCCTCCGGAAGAACACTGAAGCTTTCTTT	many	.	TRBV6-5	TRBJ1-1
CASSLALLQGAYTF	TGTGCCAGCAGCTTAGCCCTTTTACAGGGGGCCTACACCTTC	.	TRBD1	TRBV11-2	TRBJ1-2
CSARDRGAYNEQFF	TGCAGTGCTAGAGATCGGGGGGCCTACAATGAGCAGTTCTTC	few	TRBD2	TRBV20-1	TRBJ2-1
CASSVTGTGRHTQYF	TGTGCCAGCAGCGTGACCGGGACAGGGAGGCATACGCAGTATTTT	few	TRBD1	TRBV5-4	TRBJ2-3
CASTLYPGTTEAFF	TGTGCCAGCACCTTATATCCAGGAACCACTGAAGCTTTCTTT	.	.	TRBV9	TRBJ1-1
CASSYIRRGRGANVLTF	TGCGCCAGCAGCTATATAAGGAGGGGACGAGGGGCCAACGTCCTGACTTTC	few	.	TRBV4-3	TRBJ2-6
CASSLLGLTPKNTEAFF	TGTGCCAGCAGTTTATTGGGTTTGACTCCCAAGAACACTGAAGCTTTCTTT	few	.	TRBV28	TRBJ1-1
CASSLVRGSHNEQFF	TGTGCCAGCAGCTTAGTCAGGGGGTCCCACAATGAGCAGTTCTTC	.	TRBD1	TRBV13	TRBJ2-1
CASSRDSWTYNEQFF	TGTGCCAGCAGTCGGGACAGCTGGACCTACAATGAGCAGTTCTTC	many	TRBD1	TRBV12-3/TRBV12-4	TRBJ2-1
CASSQVQQNEKLFF	TGTGCCAGCAGCCAAGTACAGCAAAATGAAAAACTGTTTTTT	.	.	TRBV3-1	TRBJ1-4
CASSYYRSNQPQHF	TGTGCCAGCAGTTACTATCGTAGCAATCAGCCCCAGCATTTT	.	.	TRBV6-5	TRBJ1-5
CASSLGGTGGLNEQFF	TGTGCCAGCAGCCTAGGCGGGACAGGGGGATTGAATGAGCAGTTCTTC	few	TRBD1	TRBV28	TRBJ2-1
CASSWTGDNSNQPQHF	TGTGCCAGTAGTTGGACAGGGGATAATAGCAATCAGCCCCAGCATTTT	.	TRBD1	TRBV19	TRBJ1-5